The entry that follows covers one T cell receptor beta chain sequence. The antigen is undetermined. Germline V gives CDR1 MNHEY, CDR2 SMNVEV (reference sequence). Trimming removed 0 bases at V and 2 bases at J, with 10 bases between. CDR3 length: 15 amino acids. The data were taken from a study of shared clonotypes between healthy human individuals. Study-level information: CD4 naive cells filled three plates per donor, CD4 memory three, CD8 naive two and CD8 memory one.

The study's findings and limits: Against clonotypes common to all four donors, non-shared ones had lower generation probabilities. Rarefaction curves obtained for sorted subsets showed sequencing incomplete despite large depth.

Genomic DNA (from each subset) was split evenly across several immunoSEQ plates. TCRdb's copy holds only in-frame clones and misses some; the assay was immunoSEQ multiplex PCR. The sample lists just over 2,000,000 clones, 85% to 95% occurring once. The sample consisted of naive CD4+ T cells sorted from blood. Subset: CD45RA+ positively selected. V gene TRBV27 combines with J gene TRBJ1-2; no reliable D call. The sequence was obtained from a man between 18 and 35 years old in good health. CDR3 bases: TGTGCCAGCAGTTTATCTAGCGGTGGGAACTATGGCTACACCTTC. This codes for CASSLSSGGNYGYTF.